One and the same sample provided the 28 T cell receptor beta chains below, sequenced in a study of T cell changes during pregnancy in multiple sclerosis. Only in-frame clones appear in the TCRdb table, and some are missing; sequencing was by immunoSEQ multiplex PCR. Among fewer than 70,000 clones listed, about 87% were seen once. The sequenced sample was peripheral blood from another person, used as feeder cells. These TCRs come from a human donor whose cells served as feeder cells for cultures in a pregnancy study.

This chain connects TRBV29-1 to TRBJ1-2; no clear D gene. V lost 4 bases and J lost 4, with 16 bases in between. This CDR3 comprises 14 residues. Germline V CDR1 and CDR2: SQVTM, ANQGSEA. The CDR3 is CSVGAEARGYGYTF. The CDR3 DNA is TGCAGCGTTGGGGCTGAAGCTCGGGGCTATGGCTACACCTTC.

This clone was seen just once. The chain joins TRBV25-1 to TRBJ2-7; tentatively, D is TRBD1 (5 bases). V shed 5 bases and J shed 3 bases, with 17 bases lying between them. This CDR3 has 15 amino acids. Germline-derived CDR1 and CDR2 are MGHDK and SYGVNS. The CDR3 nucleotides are TGTGCCAGCAGTCCCCTGGAAGGGGATAGCTACGAGCAGTACTTC. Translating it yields CASSPLEGDSYEQYF.

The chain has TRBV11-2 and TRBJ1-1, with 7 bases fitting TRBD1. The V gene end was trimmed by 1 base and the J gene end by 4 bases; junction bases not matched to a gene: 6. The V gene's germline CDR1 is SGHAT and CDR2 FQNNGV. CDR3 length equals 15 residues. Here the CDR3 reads CASSLVETGTTEAFF. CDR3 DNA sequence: TGTGCCAGCAGCTTAGTGGAGACAGGGACCACTGAAGCTTTCTTT.

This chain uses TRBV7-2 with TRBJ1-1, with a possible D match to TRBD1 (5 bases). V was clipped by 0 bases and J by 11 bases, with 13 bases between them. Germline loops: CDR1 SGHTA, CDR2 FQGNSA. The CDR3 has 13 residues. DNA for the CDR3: TGTGCCAGCAGCTTAGCGCAGGTTGAGGGGGCTTTCTTT. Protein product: CASSLAQVEGAFF.

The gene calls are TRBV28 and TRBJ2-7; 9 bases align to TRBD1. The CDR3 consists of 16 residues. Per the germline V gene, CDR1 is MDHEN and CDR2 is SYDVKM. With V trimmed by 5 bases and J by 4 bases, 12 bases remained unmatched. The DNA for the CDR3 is TGTGCCAGCAGTGACATTTCCGGGACAGGGAGGTACGAGCAGTACTTC. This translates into CASSDISGTGRYEQYF.

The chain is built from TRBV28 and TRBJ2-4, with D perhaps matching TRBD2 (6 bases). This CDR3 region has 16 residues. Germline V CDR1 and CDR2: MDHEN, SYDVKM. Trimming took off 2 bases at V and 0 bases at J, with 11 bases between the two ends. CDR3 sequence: CASSLRGGLAKNIQYF. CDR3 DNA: TGTGCCAGCAGTTTACGGGGAGGTTTAGCCAAAAACATTCAGTACTTC. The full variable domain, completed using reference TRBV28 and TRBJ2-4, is DVKVTQSSRYLVKRTGEKVFLECVQDMDHENMFWYRQDPGLGLRLIYFSYDVKMKEKGDIPEGYSVSREKKERFSLILESASTNQTSMYLCASSLRGGLAKNIQYFGAGTRLSVL.

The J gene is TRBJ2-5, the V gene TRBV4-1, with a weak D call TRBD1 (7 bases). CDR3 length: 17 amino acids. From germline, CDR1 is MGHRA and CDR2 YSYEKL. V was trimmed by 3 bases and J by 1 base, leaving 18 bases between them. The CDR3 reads CASSQAGWGQFQETQYF. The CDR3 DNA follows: TGCGCCAGCAGCCAGGCGGGGTGGGGACAGTTCCAAGAGACCCAGTACTTC.

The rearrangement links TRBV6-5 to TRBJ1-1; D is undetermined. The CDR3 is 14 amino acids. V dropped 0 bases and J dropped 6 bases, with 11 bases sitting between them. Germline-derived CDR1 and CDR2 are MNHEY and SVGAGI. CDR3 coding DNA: TGTGCCAGCAGTTACTCGGGTGGGGTCTCTGAAGCTTTCTTT. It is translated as CASSYSGGVSEAFF.

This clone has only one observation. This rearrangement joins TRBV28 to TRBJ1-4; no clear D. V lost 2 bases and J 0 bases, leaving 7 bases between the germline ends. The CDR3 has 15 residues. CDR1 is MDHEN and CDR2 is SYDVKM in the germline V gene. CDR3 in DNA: TGTGCCAGCAGTTTACACAGTACAACTAATGAAAAACTGTTTTTT. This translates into CASSLHSTTNEKLFF.

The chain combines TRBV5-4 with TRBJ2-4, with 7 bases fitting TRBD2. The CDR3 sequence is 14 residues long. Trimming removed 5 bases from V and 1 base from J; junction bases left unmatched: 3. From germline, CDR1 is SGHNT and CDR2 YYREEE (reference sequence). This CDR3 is CASSLSGAKNIQYF. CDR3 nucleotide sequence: TGTGCCAGCAGTCTTAGCGGGGCCAAAAACATTCAGTACTTC.

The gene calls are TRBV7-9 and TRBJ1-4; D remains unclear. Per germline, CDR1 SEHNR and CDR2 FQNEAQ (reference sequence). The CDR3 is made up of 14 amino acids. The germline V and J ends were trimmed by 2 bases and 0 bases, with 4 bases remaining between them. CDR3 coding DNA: TGTGCCAGCAGCTTATCTGCAACTAATGAAAAACTGTTTTTT. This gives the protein CASSLSATNEKLFF.

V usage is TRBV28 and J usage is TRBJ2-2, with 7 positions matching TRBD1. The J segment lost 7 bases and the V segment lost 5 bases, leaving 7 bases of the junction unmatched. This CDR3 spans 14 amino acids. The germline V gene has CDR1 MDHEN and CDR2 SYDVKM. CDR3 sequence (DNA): TGTGCCAGCAGTGCGACAGGGCGAGGCGGGGAGCTGTTTTTT. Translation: CASSATGRGGELFF.

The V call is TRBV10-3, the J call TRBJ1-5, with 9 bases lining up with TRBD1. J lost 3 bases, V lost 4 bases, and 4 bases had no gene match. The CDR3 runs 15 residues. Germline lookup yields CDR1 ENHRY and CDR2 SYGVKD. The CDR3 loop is CAISGGQGYNQPQHF. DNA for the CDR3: TGTGCCATCAGTGGGGGACAGGGTTACAATCAGCCCCAGCATTTT.

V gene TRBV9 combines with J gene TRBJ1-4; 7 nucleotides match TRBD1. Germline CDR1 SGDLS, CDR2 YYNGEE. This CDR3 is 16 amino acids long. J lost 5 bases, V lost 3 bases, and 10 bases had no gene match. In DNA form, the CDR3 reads TGTGCCAGCAGCGCTCAAAACAGGGGCAGAAATGAAAAACTGTTTTTT. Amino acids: CASSAQNRGRNEKLFF.

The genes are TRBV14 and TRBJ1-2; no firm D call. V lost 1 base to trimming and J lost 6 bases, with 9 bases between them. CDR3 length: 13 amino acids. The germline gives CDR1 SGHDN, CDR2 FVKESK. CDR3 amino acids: CASSQVGLDGYTF. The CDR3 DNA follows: TGTGCCAGCAGCCAAGTAGGTCTGGATGGCTACACCTTC.

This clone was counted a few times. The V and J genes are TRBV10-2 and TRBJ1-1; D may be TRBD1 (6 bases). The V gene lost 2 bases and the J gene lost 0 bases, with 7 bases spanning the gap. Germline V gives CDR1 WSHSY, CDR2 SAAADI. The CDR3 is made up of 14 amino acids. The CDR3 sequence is CASSEGGLNTEAFF. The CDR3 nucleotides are TGCGCCAGCAGTGAGGGGGGCTTGAACACTGAAGCTTTCTTT.

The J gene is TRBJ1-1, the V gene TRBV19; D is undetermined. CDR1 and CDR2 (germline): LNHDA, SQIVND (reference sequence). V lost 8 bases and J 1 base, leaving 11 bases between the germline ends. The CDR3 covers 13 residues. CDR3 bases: TGTGCCAGTCACGGCCAGGCGAACACTGAAGCTTTCTTT. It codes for CASHGQANTEAFF.

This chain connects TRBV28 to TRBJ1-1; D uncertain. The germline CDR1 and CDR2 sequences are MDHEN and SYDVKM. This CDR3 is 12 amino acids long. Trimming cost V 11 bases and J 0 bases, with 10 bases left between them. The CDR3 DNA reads TGTGCCTGTGGGGAGATGAACACTGAAGCTTTCTTT. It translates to CACGEMNTEAFF. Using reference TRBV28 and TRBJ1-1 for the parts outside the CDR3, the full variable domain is DVKVTQSSRYLVKRTGEKVFLECVQDMDHENMFWYRQDPGLGLRLIYFSYDVKMKEKGDIPEGYSVSREKKERFSLILESASTNQTSMYLCACGEMNTEAFFGQGTRLTVV.

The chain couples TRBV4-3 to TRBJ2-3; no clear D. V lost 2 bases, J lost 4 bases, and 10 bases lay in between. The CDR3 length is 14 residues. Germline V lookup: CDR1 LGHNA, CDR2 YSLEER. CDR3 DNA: TGCGCCAGCAGCCAACTAGGTTGGCCAGATACGCAGTATTTT. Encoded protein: CASSQLGWPDTQYF.

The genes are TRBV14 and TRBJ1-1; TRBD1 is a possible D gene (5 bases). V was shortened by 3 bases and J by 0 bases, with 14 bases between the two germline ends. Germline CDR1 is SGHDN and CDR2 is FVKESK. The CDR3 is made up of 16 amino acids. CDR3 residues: CASSQDTGLMNTEAFF. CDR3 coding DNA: TGTGCCAGCAGCCAGGATACGGGACTTATGAACACTGAAGCTTTCTTT.

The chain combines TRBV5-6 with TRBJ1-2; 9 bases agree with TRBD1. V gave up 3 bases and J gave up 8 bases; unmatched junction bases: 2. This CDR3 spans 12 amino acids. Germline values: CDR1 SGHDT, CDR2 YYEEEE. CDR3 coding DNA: TGTGCCAGCAGCTACGGGACAGGGGGCTACACCTTC. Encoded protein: CASSYGTGGYTF.

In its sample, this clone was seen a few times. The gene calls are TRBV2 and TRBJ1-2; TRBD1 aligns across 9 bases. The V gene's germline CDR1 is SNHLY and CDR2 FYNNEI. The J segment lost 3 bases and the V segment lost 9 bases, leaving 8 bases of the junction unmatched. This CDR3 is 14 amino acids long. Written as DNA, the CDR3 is TGTGCCAGTCTAGGGGACAGGGTCGACTATGGCTACACCTTC. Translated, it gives CASLGDRVDYGYTF.

Here the CDR3 DNA reads TGTGCCAGTGATACAGGGGTTAGAAATCAGCCCCAGCATTTT. Protein product: CASDTGVRNQPQHF. The chain uses TRBV19 and TRBJ1-5; 7 bases line up with TRBD1. The CDR3 is 14 residues long. The V segment lost 8 bases and the J segment 4 bases; nucleotides outside the gene matches: 8. The germline V gene has CDR1 LNHDA and CDR2 SQIVND (reference sequence).

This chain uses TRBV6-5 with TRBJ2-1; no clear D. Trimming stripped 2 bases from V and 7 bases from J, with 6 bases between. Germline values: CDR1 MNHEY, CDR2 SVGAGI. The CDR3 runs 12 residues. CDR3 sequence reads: CASSYVGNEQFF. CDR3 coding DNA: TGTGCCAGCAGTTACGTCGGTAATGAGCAGTTCTTC.

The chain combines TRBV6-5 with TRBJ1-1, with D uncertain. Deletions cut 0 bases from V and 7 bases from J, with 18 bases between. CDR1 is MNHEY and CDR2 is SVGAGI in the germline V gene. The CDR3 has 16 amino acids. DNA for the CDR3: TGTGCCAGCAGTTACTCCAGGTTAGCGGGGAAAAGTGAAGCTTTCTTT. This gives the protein CASSYSRLAGKSEAFF.

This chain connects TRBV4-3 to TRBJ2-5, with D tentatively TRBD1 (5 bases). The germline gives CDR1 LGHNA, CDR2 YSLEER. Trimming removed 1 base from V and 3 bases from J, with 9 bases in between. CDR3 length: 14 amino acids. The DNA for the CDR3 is TGCGCCAGCAGCCAAGCCATCAGGGAAGAGACCCAGTACTTC. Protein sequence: CASSQAIREETQYF.

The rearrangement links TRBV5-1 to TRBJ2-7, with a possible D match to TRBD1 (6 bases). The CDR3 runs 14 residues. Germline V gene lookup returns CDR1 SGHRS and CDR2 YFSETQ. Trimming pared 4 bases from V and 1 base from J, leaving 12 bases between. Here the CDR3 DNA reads TGCGCCAGCAGCGAAAGGACAGCATCCTACGAGCAGTACTTC. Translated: CASSERTASYEQYF.

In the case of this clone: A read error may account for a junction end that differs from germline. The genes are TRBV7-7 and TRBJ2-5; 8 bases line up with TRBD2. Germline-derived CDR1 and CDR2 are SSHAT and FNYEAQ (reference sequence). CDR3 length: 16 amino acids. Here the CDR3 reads CASSARLARGQETQYF. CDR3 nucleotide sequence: TGTGCTAGCAGCGCAAGACTAGCGAGGGGCCAAGAGACCCAGTACTTC.